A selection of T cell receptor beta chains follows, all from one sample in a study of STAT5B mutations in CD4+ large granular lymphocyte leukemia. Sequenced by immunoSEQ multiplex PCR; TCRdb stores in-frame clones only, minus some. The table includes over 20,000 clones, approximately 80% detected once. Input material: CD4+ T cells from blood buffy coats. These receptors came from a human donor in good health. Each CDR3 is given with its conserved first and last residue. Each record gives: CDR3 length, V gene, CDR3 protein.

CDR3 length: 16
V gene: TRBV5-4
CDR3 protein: CASSPAGGGRINEQFF

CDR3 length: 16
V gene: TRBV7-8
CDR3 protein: CASSLQGAGVGTEAFF

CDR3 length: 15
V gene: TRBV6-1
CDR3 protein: CASSEQGAGGDEQYF

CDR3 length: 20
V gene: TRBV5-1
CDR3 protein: CASSPSPGTSGGAGSGELFF

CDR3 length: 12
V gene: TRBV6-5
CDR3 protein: CASSDQPGELFF

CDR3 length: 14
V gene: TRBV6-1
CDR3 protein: CASGAGVTQETQYF

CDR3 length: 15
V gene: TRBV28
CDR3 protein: CASSTGGPLNTEAFF

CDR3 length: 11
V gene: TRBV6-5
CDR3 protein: CASSSLYEQYF

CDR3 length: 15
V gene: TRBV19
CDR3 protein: CASSTRTGILNEQFF

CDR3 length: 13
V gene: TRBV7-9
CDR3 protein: CATDERGLDTQYF

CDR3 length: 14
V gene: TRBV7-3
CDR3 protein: CASSSFPGNTEAFF

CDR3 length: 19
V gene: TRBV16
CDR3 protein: CASSQGKEVVLSGANVLTF

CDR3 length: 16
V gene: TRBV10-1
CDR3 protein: CASSESRGQGEETQYF

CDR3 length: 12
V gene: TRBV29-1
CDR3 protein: CSAKTGTGVAFF

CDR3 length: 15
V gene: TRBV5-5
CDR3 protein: CASSWGDRVPDTQYF

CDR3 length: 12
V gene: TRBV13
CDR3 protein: CASSFYGGEQFF

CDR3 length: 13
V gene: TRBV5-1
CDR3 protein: CASHRDPSYEQYF

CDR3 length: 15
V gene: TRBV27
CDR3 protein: CASSPMADPGTEAFF

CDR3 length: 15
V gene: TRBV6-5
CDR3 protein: CASGGGPGSYNEQFF

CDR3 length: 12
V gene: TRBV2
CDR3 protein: CASSPNHYGYTF

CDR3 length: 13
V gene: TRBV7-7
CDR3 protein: CASSLNRNTEAFF

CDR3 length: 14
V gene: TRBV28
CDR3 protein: CASSTGQGLDTQYF

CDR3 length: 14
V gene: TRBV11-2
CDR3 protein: CASSFGGSNTEAFF

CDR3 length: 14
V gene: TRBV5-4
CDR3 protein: CASSLGDIPGELFF

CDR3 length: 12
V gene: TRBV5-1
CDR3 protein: CASSVDGRTQYF

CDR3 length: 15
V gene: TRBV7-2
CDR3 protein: CASSLRDRGRETQYF

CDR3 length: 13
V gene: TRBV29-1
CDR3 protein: CSVEDTISTEAFF

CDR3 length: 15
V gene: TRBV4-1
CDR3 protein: CASSQDLWTAGELFF

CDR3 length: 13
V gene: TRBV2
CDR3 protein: CASSEGRDTEAFF

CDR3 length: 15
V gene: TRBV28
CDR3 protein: CASSSQTGSSTEAFF

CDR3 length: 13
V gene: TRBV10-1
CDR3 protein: CASGSRSTDTQYF

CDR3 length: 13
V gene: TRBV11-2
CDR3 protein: CASSYSVTDTQYF

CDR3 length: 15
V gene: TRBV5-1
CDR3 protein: CASTSDGGTYNEQFF

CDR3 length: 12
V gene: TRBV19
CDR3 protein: CASSIGAAGYTF

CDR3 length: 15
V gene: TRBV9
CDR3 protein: CASSGGGQGWKTQYF

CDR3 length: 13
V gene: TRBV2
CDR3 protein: CASNVRGNQPQHF

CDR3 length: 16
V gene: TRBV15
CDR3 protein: CATSISGTPYLGPQHF

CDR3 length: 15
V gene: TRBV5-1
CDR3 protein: CASSPYSGRAGEQFF

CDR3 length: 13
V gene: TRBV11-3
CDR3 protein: CASSQGQRETQYF

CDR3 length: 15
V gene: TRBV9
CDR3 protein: CASSVAGTLSYEQYF

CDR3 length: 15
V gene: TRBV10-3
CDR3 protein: CAISEDGRAGNTIYF

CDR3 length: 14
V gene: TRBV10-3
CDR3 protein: CAISESAVGTEAFF

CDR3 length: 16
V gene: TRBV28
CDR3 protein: CASTRLGRRTTGELFF

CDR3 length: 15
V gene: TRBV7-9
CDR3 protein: CASSIGGAAYNEQFF